This record looks at one T cell receptor (beta chain) sequence and its context. Its matching antigen is unknown. Individuals who donated were healthy Caucasians from Russia aged about 6 to 95. The source of the sample is a study of blood T cells in healthy people across ages. Germline lookup yields CDR1 SGHRS and CDR2 YFSETQ. Trimming removed 5 bases at V and 5 bases at J, with 14 bases between. The CDR3 has 14 amino acids. Then a second PCR, running about 6 to 11 cycles, was carried out with a sample-barcoded 5' primer and a J-beta primer mix. Every sample returned 2.5 million or more CDR3-containing paired-end reads. TCRdb re-derived calls from the 5' RACE reads in MiXCR, one entry per CDR3 protein. The sample has about 830,000 distinct CDR3 sequences, 55% to 65% seen once. Findings and caveats of the study: Estimated diversity across one million T cells was deemed an underestimate.

Source material: blood. The receptor was derived from a man in his thirties or forties in good health. The chain couples TRBV5-1 to TRBJ2-1; possibly TRBD2 for D (5 bases). CDR3 nucleotides: TGCGCCAGCAGTATCGAGCGGTCGAACAATGAGCAGTTCTTC. Translation: CASSIERSNNEQFF.